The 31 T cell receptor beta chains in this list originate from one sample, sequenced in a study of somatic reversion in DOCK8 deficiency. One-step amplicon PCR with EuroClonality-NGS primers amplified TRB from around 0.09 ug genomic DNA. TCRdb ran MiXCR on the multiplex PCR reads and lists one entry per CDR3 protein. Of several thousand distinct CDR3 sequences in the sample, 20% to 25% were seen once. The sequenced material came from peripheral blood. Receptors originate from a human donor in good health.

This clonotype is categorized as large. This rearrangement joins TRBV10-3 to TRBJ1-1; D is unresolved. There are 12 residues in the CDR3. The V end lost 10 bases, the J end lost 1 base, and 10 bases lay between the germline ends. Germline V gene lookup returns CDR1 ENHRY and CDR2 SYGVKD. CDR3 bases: TGTGCCACTGCCCCGGGGAACACTGAAGCTTTCTTT. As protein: CATAPGNTEAFF.

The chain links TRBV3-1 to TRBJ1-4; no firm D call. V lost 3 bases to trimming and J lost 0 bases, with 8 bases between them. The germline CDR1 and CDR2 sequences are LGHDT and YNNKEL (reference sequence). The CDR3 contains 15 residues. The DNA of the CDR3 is TGTGCCAGCAGCCACGCCCCCTCAACTAATGAAAAACTGTTTTTT. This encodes CASSHAPSTNEKLFF. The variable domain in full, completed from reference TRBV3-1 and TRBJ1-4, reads DTAVSQTPKYLVTQMGNDKSIKCEQNLGHDTMYWYKQDSKKFLKIMFSYNNKELIINETVPNRFSPKSPDKAHLNLHINSLELGDSAVYFCASSHAPSTNEKLFFGSGTQLSVL.

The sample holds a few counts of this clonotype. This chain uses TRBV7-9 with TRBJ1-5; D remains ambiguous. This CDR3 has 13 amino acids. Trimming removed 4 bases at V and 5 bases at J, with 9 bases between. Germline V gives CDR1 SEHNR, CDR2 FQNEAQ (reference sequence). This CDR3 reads CASSSNTDQPQHF. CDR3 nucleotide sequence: TGTGCCAGCAGCTCAAACACCGATCAGCCCCAGCATTTT.

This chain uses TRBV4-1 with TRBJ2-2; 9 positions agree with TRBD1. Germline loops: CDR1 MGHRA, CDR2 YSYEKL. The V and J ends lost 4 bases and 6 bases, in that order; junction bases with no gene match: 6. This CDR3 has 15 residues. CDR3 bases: TGCGCCAGCAGCCCCTGGGACAGGGACGCCGGGGAGCTGTTTTTT. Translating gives CASSPWDRDAGELFF.

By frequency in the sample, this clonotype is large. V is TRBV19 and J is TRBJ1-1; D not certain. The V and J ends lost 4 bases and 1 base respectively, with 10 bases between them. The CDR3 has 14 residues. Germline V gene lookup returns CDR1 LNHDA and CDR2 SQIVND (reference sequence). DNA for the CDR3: TGTGCCAGTAGTAAAAACGCGGGGAACACTGAAGCTTTCTTT. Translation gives CASSKNAGNTEAFF.

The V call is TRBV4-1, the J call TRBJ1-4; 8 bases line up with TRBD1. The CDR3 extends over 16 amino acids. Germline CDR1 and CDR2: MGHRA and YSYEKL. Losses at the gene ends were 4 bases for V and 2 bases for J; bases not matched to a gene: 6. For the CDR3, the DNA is TGCGCCAGCAGCCCATGGGGACAGGCCACTAATGAAAAACTGTTTTTT. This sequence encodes CASSPWGQATNEKLFF.

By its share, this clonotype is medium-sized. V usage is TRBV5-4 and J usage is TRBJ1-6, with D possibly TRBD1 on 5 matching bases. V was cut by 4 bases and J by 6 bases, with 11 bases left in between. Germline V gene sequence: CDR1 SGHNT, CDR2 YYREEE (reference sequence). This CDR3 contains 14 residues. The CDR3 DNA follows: TGTGCCAGCAGCCCAAGGGGATCTAATTCACCCCTCCACTTT. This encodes CASSPRGSNSPLHF.

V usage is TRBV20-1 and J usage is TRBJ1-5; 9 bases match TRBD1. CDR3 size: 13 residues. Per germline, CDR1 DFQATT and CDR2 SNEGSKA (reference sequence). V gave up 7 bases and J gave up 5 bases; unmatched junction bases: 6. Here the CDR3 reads CSVPGQGDQPQHF. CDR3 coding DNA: TGCAGTGTCCCGGGACAGGGTGATCAGCCCCAGCATTTT.

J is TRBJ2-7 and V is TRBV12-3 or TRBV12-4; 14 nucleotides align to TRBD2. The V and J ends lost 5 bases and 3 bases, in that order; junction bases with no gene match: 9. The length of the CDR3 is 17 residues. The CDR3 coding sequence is TGTGCCAGCAGTCTCGGACTAGCGGGGGGCCTTATCTACGAGCAGTACTTC. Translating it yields CASSLGLAGGLIYEQYF.

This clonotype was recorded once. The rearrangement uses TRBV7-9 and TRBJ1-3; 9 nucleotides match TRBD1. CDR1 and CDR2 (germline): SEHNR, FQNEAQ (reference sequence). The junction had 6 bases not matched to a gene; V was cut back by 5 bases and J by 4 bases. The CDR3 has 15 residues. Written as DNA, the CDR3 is TGTGCCAGCAGCGTAGGGACAGGGCCAGGAAACACCATATATTTT. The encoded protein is CASSVGTGPGNTIYF.

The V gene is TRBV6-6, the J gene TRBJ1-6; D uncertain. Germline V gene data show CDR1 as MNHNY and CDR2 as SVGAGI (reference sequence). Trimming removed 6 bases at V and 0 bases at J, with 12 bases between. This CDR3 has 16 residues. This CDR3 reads CASRISQNSYNSPLHF. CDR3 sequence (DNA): TGTGCCAGCAGAATCAGCCAAAACTCCTATAATTCACCCCTCCACTTT.

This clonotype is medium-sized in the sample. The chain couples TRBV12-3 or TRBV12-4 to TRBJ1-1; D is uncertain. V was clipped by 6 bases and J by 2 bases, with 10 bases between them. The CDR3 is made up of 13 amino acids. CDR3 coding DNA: TGTGCCAGCAGATCGTTGATAAACACTGAAGCTTTCTTT. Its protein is CASRSLINTEAFF.

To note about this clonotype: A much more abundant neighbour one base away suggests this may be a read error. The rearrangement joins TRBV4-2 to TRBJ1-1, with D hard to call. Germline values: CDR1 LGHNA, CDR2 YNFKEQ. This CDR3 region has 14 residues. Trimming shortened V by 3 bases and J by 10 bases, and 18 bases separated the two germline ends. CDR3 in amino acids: CASSHDWTASLAFF. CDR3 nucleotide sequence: TGTGCCAGCAGCCACGATTGGACCGCCTCGCTAGCTTTCTTT.

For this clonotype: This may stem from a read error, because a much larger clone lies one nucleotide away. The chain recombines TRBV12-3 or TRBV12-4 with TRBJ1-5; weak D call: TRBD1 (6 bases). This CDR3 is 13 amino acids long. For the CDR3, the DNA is TGTGCCAGCAGTGGGGGGGAAGGACAGCCCCGGCATTTT. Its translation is CASSGGEGQPRHF.

The CDR3 DNA reads TGCAGTGCTAGAAATCCACTGGGGGGGATGGGGAATTCCGAGCAGTACTTC. Translating gives CSARNPLGGMGNSEQYF. V gene TRBV20-1 combines with J gene TRBJ2-7; TRBD2 matches 7 bases. CDR3 length: 17 amino acids. Trimming removed 2 bases from V and 6 bases from J; junction bases left unmatched: 19. Germline V CDR1 and CDR2: DFQATT, SNEGSKA (reference sequence).

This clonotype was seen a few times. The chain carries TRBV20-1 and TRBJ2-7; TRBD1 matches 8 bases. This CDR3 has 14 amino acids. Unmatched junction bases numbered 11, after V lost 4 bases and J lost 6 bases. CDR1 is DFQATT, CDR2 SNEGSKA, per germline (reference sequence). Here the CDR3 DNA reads TGCAGTGCTACAAGACAGGGGTATTCGTCCGAGCAGTACTTC. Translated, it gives CSATRQGYSSEQYF.

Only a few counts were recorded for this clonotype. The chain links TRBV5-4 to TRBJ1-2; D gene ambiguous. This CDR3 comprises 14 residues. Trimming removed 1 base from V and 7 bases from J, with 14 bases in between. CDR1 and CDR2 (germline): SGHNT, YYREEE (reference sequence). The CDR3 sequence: CASSLSGVDSGYTF. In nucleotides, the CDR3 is TGTGCCAGCAGCTTGTCTGGGGTGGATAGTGGCTACACCTTC.

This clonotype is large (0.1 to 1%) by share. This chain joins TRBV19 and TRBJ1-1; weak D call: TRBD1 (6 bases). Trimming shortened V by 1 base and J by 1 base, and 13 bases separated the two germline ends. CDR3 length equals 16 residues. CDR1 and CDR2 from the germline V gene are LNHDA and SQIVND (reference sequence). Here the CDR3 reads CASSIVSGTPNTEAFF. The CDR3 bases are TGTGCCAGTAGTATAGTCTCCGGGACACCGAACACTGAAGCTTTCTTT.

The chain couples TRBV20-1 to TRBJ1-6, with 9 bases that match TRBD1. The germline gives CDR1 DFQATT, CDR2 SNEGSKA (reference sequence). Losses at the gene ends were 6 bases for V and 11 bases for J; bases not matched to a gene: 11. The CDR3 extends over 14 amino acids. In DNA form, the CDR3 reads TGCAGTGCCAGCAAGGACAGGGGATTGCCACCCCTCCACTTT. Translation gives CSASKDRGLPPLHF.

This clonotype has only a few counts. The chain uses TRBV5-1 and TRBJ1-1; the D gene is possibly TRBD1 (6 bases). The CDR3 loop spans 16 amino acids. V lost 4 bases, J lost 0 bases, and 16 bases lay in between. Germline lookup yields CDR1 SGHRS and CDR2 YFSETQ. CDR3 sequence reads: CASSPGHVAMNTEAFF. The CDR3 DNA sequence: TGCGCCAGCAGCCCGGGACATGTTGCAATGAACACTGAAGCTTTCTTT. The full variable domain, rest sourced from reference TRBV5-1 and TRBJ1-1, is KAGVTQTPRYLIKTRGQQVTLSCSPISGHRSVSWYQQTPGQGLQFLFEYFSETQRNKGNFPGRFSGRQFSNSRSEMNVSTLELGDSALYLCASSPGHVAMNTEAFFGQGTRLTVV.

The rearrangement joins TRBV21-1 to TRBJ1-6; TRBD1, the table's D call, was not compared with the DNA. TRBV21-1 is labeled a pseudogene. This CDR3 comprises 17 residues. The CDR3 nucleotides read TGTGCCAGCAGCAAAGAAGACAGGGGACAGGATAATTCACCCCTCCACTTT. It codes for CASSKEDRGQDNSPLHF.

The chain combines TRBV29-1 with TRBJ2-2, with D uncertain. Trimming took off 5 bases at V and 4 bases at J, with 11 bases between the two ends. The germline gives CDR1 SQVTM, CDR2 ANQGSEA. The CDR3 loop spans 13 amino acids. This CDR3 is CSVRRQSTGELFF. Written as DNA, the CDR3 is TGCAGCGTTCGAAGGCAGTCCACCGGGGAGCTGTTTTTT.

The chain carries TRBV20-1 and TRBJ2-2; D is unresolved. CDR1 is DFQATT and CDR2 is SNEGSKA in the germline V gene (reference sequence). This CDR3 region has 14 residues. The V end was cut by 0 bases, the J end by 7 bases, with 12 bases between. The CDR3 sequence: CSARDQTAGGELFF. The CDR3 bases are TGCAGTGCTAGAGATCAAACAGCTGGCGGGGAGCTGTTTTTT.

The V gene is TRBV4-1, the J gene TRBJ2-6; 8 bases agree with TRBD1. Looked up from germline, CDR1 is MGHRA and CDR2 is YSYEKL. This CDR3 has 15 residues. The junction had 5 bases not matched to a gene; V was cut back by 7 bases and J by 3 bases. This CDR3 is CASTQGAGGANVLTF. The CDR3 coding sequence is TGCGCCAGCACCCAGGGGGCGGGTGGGGCCAACGTCCTGACTTTC.

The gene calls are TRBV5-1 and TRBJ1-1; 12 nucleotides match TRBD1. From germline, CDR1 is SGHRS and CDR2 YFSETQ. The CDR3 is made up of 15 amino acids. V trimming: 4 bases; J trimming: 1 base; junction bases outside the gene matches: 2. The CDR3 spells CASSTGQGANTEAFF. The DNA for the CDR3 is TGCGCCAGCAGCACGGGACAGGGGGCGAACACTGAAGCTTTCTTT.

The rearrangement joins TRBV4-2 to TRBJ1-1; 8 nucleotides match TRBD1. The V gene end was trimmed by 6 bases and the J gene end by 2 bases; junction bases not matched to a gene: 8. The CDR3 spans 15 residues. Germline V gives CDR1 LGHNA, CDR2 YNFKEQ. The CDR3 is CASRDRAPLNTEAFF. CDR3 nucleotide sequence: TGTGCCAGCAGGGACAGGGCCCCCCTTAACACTGAAGCTTTCTTT.

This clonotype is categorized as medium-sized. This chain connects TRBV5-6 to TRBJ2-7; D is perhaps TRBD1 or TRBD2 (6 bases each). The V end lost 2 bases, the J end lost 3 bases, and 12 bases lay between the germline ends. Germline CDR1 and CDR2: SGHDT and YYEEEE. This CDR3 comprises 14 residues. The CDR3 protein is CASSLGGLNYEQYF. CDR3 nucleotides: TGTGCCAGCAGCTTAGGGGGGTTAAACTACGAGCAGTACTTC.

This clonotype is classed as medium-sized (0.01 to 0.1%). CDR3: CASSRDGQGNTEAFF. In DNA, the CDR3 is TGCGCCAGCAGCAGGGACGGACAGGGGAACACTGAAGCTTTCTTT. The V call is TRBV4-1, the J call TRBJ1-1, with 8 bases fitting TRBD1. There are 15 residues in the CDR3. Trimming took 5 bases from V and 1 from J; bases not matched to a gene: 6. Germline CDR1 is MGHRA and CDR2 is YSYEKL.

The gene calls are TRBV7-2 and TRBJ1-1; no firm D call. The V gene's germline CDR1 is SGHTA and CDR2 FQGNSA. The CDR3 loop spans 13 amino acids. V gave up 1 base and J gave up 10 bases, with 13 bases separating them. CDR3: CASSLVSGIRAFF. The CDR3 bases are TGTGCCAGCAGCTTAGTATCAGGTATCAGAGCTTTCTTT.

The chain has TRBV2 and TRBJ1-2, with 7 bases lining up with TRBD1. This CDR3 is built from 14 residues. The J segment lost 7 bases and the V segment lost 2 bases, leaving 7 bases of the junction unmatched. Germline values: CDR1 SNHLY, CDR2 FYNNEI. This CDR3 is CASSEFVTGIGYTF. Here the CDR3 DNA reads TGTGCCAGCAGTGAATTTGTGACAGGGATTGGCTACACCTTC.

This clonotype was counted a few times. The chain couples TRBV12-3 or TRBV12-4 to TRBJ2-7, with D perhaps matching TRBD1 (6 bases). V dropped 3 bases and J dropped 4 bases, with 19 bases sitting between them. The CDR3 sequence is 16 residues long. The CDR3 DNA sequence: TGTGCCAGCAGTTTCAATACACTCAGGGGTCTATACGAGCAGTACTTC. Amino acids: CASSFNTLRGLYEQYF.